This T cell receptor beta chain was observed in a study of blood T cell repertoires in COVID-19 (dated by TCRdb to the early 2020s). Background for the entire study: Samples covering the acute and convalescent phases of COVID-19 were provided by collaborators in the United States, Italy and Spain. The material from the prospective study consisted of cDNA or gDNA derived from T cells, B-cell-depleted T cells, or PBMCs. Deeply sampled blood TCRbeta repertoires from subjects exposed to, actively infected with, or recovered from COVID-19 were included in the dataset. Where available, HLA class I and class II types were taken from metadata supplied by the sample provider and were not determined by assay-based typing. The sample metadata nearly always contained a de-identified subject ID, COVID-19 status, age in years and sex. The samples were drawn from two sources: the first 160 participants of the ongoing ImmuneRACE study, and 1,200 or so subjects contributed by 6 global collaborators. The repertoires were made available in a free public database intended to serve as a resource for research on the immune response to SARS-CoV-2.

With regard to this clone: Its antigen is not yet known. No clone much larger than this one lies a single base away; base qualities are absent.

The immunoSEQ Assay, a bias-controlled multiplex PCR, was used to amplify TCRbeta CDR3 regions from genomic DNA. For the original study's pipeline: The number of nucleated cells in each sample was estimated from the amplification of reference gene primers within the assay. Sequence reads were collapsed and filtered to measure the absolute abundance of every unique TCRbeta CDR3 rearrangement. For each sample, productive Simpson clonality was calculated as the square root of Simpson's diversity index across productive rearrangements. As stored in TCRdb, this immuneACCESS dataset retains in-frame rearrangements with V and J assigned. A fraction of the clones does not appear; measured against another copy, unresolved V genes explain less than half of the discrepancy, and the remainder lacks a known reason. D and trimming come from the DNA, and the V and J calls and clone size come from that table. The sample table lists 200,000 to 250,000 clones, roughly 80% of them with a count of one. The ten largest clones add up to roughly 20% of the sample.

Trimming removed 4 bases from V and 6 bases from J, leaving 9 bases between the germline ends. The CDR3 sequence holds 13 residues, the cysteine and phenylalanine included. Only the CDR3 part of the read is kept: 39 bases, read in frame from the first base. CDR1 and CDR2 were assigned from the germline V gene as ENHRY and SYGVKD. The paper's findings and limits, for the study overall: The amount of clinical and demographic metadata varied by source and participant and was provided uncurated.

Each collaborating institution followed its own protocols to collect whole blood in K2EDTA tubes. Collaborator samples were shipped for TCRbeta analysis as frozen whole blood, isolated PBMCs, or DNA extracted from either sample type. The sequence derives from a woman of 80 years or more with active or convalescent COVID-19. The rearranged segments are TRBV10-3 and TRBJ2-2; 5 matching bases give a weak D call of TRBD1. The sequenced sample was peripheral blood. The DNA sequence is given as TGTGCCATCAGTGCCTCAGGGTCCGGGGAGCTGTTTTTT. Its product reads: CAISASGSGELFF.